Listed below are T cell receptor beta chains from one sample, sequenced in a study of T cells in Graves' hyperthyroidism and ophthalmopathy. TCRdb reprocessed the multiplex PCR reads via MiXCR and lists one record per CDR3 protein. The data contain more than 600,000 distinct CDR3 sequences, roughly 15% of them singletons. Sequencing was carried out using blood. The receptors shown here come from a man aged 18-30 years with Graves' hyperthyroidism. The conserved cysteine and the conserved F or W are not part of the CDR3 here. Expanded clones get a size class; other rows say once, few or many, or leave the size out.

v_call: TRBV28; clone_size: few; cdr3_aa: ASSLFRTEAYNEQF
v_call: TRBV12-3/TRBV12-4; clone_size: many; cdr3_aa: ASSSLVQRGTDTQY
v_call: TRBV20-1; clone_size: -; cdr3_aa: SASFGTNYEQY
v_call: TRBV6-6; clone_size: -; cdr3_aa: ASSYGGTGTYGYT
v_call: TRBV29-1; clone_size: -; cdr3_aa: SVDGGQGDEQY
v_call: TRBV7-2; clone_size: many; cdr3_aa: ASSAGTKETQY
v_call: TRBV12-5; clone_size: -; cdr3_aa: ASGPPLAGVTGDLF
v_call: TRBV20-1; clone_size: -; cdr3_aa: SAEGGPSSYNEQF
v_call: TRBV7-9; clone_size: -; cdr3_aa: ASSLEGLAGGNEQF
v_call: TRBV6-1; clone_size: few; cdr3_aa: ACGGSFRTEAF
v_call: TRBV28; clone_size: -; cdr3_aa: ASGLGGYGYGYT
v_call: TRBV20-1; clone_size: few; cdr3_aa: SAQSGLASTDTQY
v_call: TRBV20-1; clone_size: many; cdr3_aa: SARDFREGSGNEQF
v_call: TRBV6-1; clone_size: few; cdr3_aa: ASSERSYSYNEQF
v_call: TRBV24-1; clone_size: -; cdr3_aa: ATSDHRESDGYT
v_call: TRBV2; clone_size: -; cdr3_aa: ASSDLRGGTGEQF
v_call: TRBV7-9; clone_size: many; cdr3_aa: ASSLEQNEKLF
v_call: TRBV6-1; clone_size: few; cdr3_aa: ASRTRDGQETQY
v_call: TRBV3-1; clone_size: -; cdr3_aa: ASSLKQGPYSGADVLT
v_call: TRBV25-1; clone_size: -; cdr3_aa: ASTPGGVRETQY
v_call: TRBV20-1; clone_size: many; cdr3_aa: SARDGTGVYEQY
v_call: TRBV12-3/TRBV12-4; clone_size: few; cdr3_aa: ASRTIEQSYNEQF
v_call: TRBV7-9; clone_size: -; cdr3_aa: ASSHPGGEQF
v_call: TRBV29-1; clone_size: -; cdr3_aa: SVAASYEQY
v_call: TRBV30; clone_size: few; cdr3_aa: AWSRPDRVGSPLH
v_call: TRBV5-1; clone_size: many; cdr3_aa: ASSFRGEGNNEQF
v_call: TRBV27; clone_size: -; cdr3_aa: ASTGQGKSPLH
v_call: TRBV3-1; clone_size: many; cdr3_aa: ASSQDQAIQEQY
v_call: TRBV6-1; clone_size: few; cdr3_aa: ASNGQGNTEAF
v_call: TRBV2; clone_size: -; cdr3_aa: ASRARGLVGNTIY
v_call: TRBV28; clone_size: many; cdr3_aa: ASITGNTEAF
v_call: TRBV5-6; clone_size: -; cdr3_aa: ASSFRPEAF
v_call: TRBV12-3/TRBV12-4; clone_size: many; cdr3_aa: ASSLIVNTEAF
v_call: TRBV5-1; clone_size: -; cdr3_aa: ASSLPAGDTGELF
v_call: TRBV3-1; clone_size: many; cdr3_aa: ASSPQTNTEAF
v_call: TRBV5-1; clone_size: few; cdr3_aa: ASSYALSYEQY
v_call: TRBV20-1; clone_size: few; cdr3_aa: SAQGPLNAYEQY
v_call: TRBV24-1; clone_size: few; cdr3_aa: ATSTSTDTQY
v_call: TRBV28; clone_size: -; cdr3_aa: ASSLTTRTEAF
v_call: TRBV7-9; clone_size: -; cdr3_aa: ASSLGLGEGEQY
v_call: TRBV6-1; clone_size: few; cdr3_aa: ASSGGQDTGELF
v_call: TRBV5-5; clone_size: -; cdr3_aa: ASSLMTDNEQF
v_call: TRBV29-1; clone_size: -; cdr3_aa: SVGQLLNRGQAF
v_call: TRBV6-1; clone_size: many; cdr3_aa: ASSSPGQGAYEQY
v_call: TRBV2; clone_size: -; cdr3_aa: ASSEGGMANEKLF
v_call: TRBV10-3; clone_size: -; cdr3_aa: AISSGTSGTGDSYNEQF
v_call: TRBV6-5; clone_size: many; cdr3_aa: ASSYGSLVKETQY
v_call: TRBV2; clone_size: -; cdr3_aa: ASSDDGSNQPQH
v_call: TRBV12-3/TRBV12-4; clone_size: many; cdr3_aa: ASSPSLLAGWLGVDYEQY
v_call: TRBV10-3; clone_size: -; cdr3_aa: AISAGGSYNEQF
v_call: TRBV20-1; clone_size: many; cdr3_aa: SARDAGNSYEQY
v_call: TRBV12-3/TRBV12-4; clone_size: -; cdr3_aa: ASSQSPRTSGRETQY
v_call: TRBV18; clone_size: -; cdr3_aa: ASTLEGLAGEGYEQY
v_call: TRBV7-8; clone_size: -; cdr3_aa: ASSARDRGSGYT
v_call: TRBV12-3/TRBV12-4; clone_size: many; cdr3_aa: ASSLNGRVYNEQF